The 30 T cell receptor beta chains given below trace back to one sample, sequenced in a study of spatial heterogeneity in lung cancer. Each CDR3 protein gets one entry after TCRdb re-called the 5' RACE reads with MiXCR. The sample yields roughly 50,000 distinct CDR3 sequences, around 7.6% seen once. Time point given: sample taken at primary tumor resection. Whole RNA obtained from tumor, nontumor lung or frozen PBMC underwent sequencing without sorting. Sample: PBMCs, taken at surgery. The receptors derive from a female donor with early-stage non-small cell lung cancer.

The V and J genes are TRBV19 and TRBJ2-7; D is undetermined. The CDR3 loop spans 14 amino acids. V dropped 3 bases and J dropped 3 bases, with 12 bases sitting between them. Germline CDR1 LNHDA, CDR2 SQIVND (reference sequence). CDR3 sequence reads: CASSIGPRHYEQYF. Written as DNA, the CDR3 is TGTGCCAGTAGTATTGGGCCAAGGCACTACGAGCAGTACTTC.

This clonotype has at least ten counts. DNA for the CDR3: TGTGCCAGCAGCCCAACCCCCGGGGACACAGATACGCAGTATTTT. As protein: CASSPTPGDTDTQYF. The V call is TRBV3-1, the J call TRBJ2-3; D may be TRBD2 (5 bases). The V gene's germline CDR1 is LGHDT and CDR2 YNNKEL (reference sequence). Trimming pared 4 bases from V and 2 bases from J, leaving 13 bases between. This CDR3 contains 15 residues.

This clonotype was recorded at least ten times. The chain links TRBV18 to TRBJ2-3; TRBD2 matches at 9 bases. Trimming removed 4 bases from V and 4 bases from J; junction bases left unmatched: 6. The V gene's germline CDR1 is KGHSH and CDR2 LQKENI. The length of the CDR3 is 15 residues. CDR3 nucleotides: TGTGCCAGCTCACGAGGTCGGACTAGCGCAGATACGCAGTATTTT. This translates into CASSRGRTSADTQYF.

In its sample, this clonotype was seen many times. This chain uses TRBV6-1 with TRBJ2-7; 9 bases line up with TRBD1. This CDR3 is 14 amino acids long. V dropped 4 bases and J dropped 2; count of bases not matched to a gene: 3. The V gene's germline CDR1 is MNHNS and CDR2 SASEGT. In nucleotides, the CDR3 is TGTGCCAGCAGTGTAGGGACAGGGACCTACGAGCAGTACTTC. Residues: CASSVGTGTYEQYF.

This clonotype was picked up a small number of times. The chain joins TRBV20-1 to TRBJ1-4; D call uncertain. V was cut by 0 bases and J by 0 bases, with 8 bases left in between. The CDR3 runs 15 residues. Germline loops: CDR1 DFQATT, CDR2 SNEGSKA (reference sequence). CDR3 in amino acids: CSARDGQATNEKLFF. DNA for the CDR3: TGCAGTGCTAGAGATGGGCAGGCAACTAATGAAAAACTGTTTTTT.

This clonotype was recorded a few times. This chain connects TRBV4-2 to TRBJ1-5; 8 nucleotides match TRBD1. Trimming at V came to 0 bases and at J to 4 bases, leaving 2 bases not matched to a gene. This CDR3 has 15 residues. CDR1 is LGHNA, CDR2 YNFKEQ, per germline. CDR3 bases: TGTGCCAGCAGCCAAGAGGGACAGGATAATCAGCCCCAGCATTTT. Amino acid sequence: CASSQEGQDNQPQHF.

The CDR3 sequence is CASSARGKASGNTIYF. The CDR3 DNA is TGTGCCAGCAGCGCCCGGGGGAAGGCCTCTGGAAACACCATATATTTT. This chain uses TRBV6-6 with TRBJ1-3; a weak D match, TRBD1 (5 bases). The CDR3 contains 16 residues. Germline loops: CDR1 MNHNY, CDR2 SVGAGI (reference sequence). V lost 6 bases and J lost 0, with 15 bases in between.

This clonotype was observed at least ten times. The genes are TRBV20-1 and TRBJ2-7; 7 positions match TRBD2. The CDR3 runs to 17 residues. Trimming cost V 4 bases and J 4 bases; bases outside gene matches: 19. Germline V gives CDR1 DFQATT, CDR2 SNEGSKA (reference sequence). CDR3 nucleotides: TGCAGTGCTAATGGGCCGGGAGGACTTTCGACCCCTTACGAGCAGTACTTC. The encoded protein is CSANGPGGLSTPYEQYF.

This clonotype was seen repeatedly, ten times or more. The chain links TRBV5-1 to TRBJ2-2; 7 positions agree with TRBD2. CDR1 and CDR2 from the germline V gene are SGHRS and YFSETQ. CDR3 length equals 15 residues. With 5 bases clipped from V and 0 bases from J, the junction kept 4 bases outside the gene matches. The CDR3 spells CASSLSGANTGELFF. The DNA for the CDR3 is TGCGCCAGCAGTCTGAGCGGGGCGAACACCGGGGAGCTGTTTTTT.

This clonotype was recorded at least ten times. The rearrangement links TRBV20-1 to TRBJ2-3, with D possibly called TRBD1 or TRBD2 (5 bases each). V lost 7 bases and J 0 bases, leaving 14 bases between the germline ends. This CDR3 is 14 amino acids long. The germline V gene has CDR1 DFQATT and CDR2 SNEGSKA (reference sequence). For the CDR3, the DNA is TGCAGTGGCAGAGTCGGGGCGAGCACAGATACGCAGTATTTT. This sequence encodes CSGRVGASTDTQYF.

This clonotype was detected ten times or more. The chain employs TRBV7-2 and TRBJ2-5; D assignment may be TRBD1 or TRBD2 (5 bases each). Germline assignment: CDR1 SGHTA and CDR2 FQGNSA. The V end lost 6 bases, the J end lost 3 bases, and 14 bases lay between the germline ends. This CDR3 spans 14 amino acids. DNA of the CDR3: TGTGCCAGCAGTCCCCAGGGAGACAAAGAGACCCAGTACTTC. It translates to CASSPQGDKETQYF.

The sample holds many counts of this clonotype. The gene calls are TRBV5-1 and TRBJ1-4, with 10 bases aligning to TRBD1. V was pared by 3 bases and J by 7 bases, with 6 bases of the junction left unmatched. Germline CDR1 is SGHRS and CDR2 is YFSETQ. The CDR3 is 15 residues long. The CDR3 spells CASSSDGTGVEKLFF. The CDR3 DNA sequence: TGCGCCAGCAGCTCCGACGGGACAGGGGTTGAAAAACTGTTTTTT.

This clonotype was counted once. Being one base from a much bigger clone, this may be a read error. CDR3 nucleotide sequence: TGTGCCACCAGTACGGGGGTGAACACTGAAGCTTTCTTT. It yields the protein CATSTGVNTEAFF. This chain uses TRBV24-1 with TRBJ1-1; a possible D gene is TRBD1 (5 bases). V was trimmed by 6 bases and J by 0 bases, leaving 7 bases between them. Germline V gives CDR1 KGHDR, CDR2 SFDVKD. The length of the CDR3 is 13 residues.

The rearrangement uses TRBV7-2 and TRBJ1-6, with TRBD1 identical over 7 bases. Germline assignment: CDR1 SGHTA and CDR2 FQGNSA. Germline trimming cut 5 bases from V and 7 bases from J; bases unmatched to any gene: 11. The CDR3 is 16 residues long. The CDR3 DNA reads TGTGCCAGCAGCCCCGGTAGGGGGCAGGTGAATTCACCCCTCCACTTT. It translates to CASSPGRGQVNSPLHF.

V gene TRBV2 combines with J gene TRBJ2-7; 11 bases match TRBD1. Germline-derived CDR1 and CDR2 are SNHLY and FYNNEI. Trimming cost V 5 bases and J 9 bases; bases outside gene matches: 6. There are 13 residues in the CDR3. CDR3 amino acids: CASSPGTGGWQYF. The CDR3, as DNA: TGTGCCAGCAGTCCTGGGACAGGGGGTTGGCAGTACTTC.

At least ten counts were recorded for this clonotype. CDR3 protein: CASSHSLKGQGYEQYF. DNA for the CDR3: TGTGCCAGCAGCCACTCGCTAAAGGGACAGGGCTACGAGCAGTACTTC. The genes are TRBV4-2 and TRBJ2-7; 9 positions match TRBD1. CDR3 length: 16 residues. J gave up 3 bases and V 3 bases, and 9 bases lay outside the gene matches. Looked up from germline, CDR1 is LGHNA and CDR2 is YNFKEQ.

The V and J genes are TRBV7-2 and TRBJ2-5, with a weak D call TRBD2 (6 bases). CDR1 SGHTA and CDR2 FQGNSA come from the germline V gene. The V end was cut by 7 bases, the J end by 1 base, with 13 bases between. The CDR3 sequence is 14 residues long. The CDR3 region has the DNA TGTGCCAGCACCGGGAGCGGGTGCCAAGAGACCCAGTACTTC. The encoded protein is CASTGSGCQETQYF.

The gene calls are TRBV23-1 and TRBJ2-7; TRBD1 matches at 8 bases. TRBV23-1 falls under the ORF class, with uncertain function. V lost 0 bases, J lost 2 bases, and 12 bases stayed unmatched. CDR3 length: 18 residues. The CDR3 nucleotides are TGCGCCAGCAGTCAATCCGTGTTAGAGGACAGGGTCGCCTACGAGCAGTACTTC. Protein product: CASSQSVLEDRVAYEQYF.

The sample holds a few counts of this clonotype. This chain connects TRBV4-3 to TRBJ2-7; TRBD1 matches 8 bases. Looked up from germline, CDR1 is LGHNA and CDR2 is YSLEER. There are 14 residues in the CDR3. V shed 2 bases and J 3 bases; nucleotides not matched to a gene: 3. The CDR3 loop is CASSQRTGNYEQYF. As DNA, the CDR3 is TGCGCCAGCAGCCAACGGACAGGGAACTACGAGCAGTACTTC.

This clonotype came up a few times. The chain carries TRBV7-2 and TRBJ2-5; TRBD2 matches at 7 bases. CDR1 is SGHTA, CDR2 FQGNSA, per germline. V lost 4 bases to trimming and J lost 5 bases; unmatched junction nucleotides: 7. CDR3 length: 14 residues. CDR3 in amino acids: CASSSRTSLETQYF. As DNA, the CDR3 is TGTGCCAGCAGCTCCAGGACTAGTTTGGAGACCCAGTACTTC.

This clonotype was counted at least ten times. The chain employs TRBV15 and TRBJ2-5, with D perhaps matching TRBD1 or TRBD2 (6 bases each). Germline CDR1 LNHNV, CDR2 YYDKDF (reference sequence). V gave up 4 bases and J gave up 7 bases, with 19 bases separating them. CDR3 size: 15 residues. Written as DNA, the CDR3 is TGTGCCACCAGCATGGGACAACCTTTGGGGGGGACCCAGTACTTC. Translating gives CATSMGQPLGGTQYF.

This clonotype was detected only a few times. This sequence joins TRBV25-1 and TRBJ2-7, with D possibly being TRBD1 or TRBD2 (6 bases each). CDR1 and CDR2 from the germline V gene are MGHDK and SYGVNS. There are 13 residues in the CDR3. Trimming shortened V by 5 bases and J by 2 bases, and 10 bases separated the two germline ends. CDR3 sequence reads: CASSLRGAYEQYF. The CDR3 DNA is TGTGCCAGCAGTCTGAGGGGGGCCTACGAGCAGTACTTC.

This clonotype was observed at least ten times. The V gene is TRBV11-2, the J gene TRBJ1-1; 7 bases are a match to TRBD1. V gave up 4 bases and J gave up 6 bases; unmatched junction bases: 5. There are 13 residues in the CDR3. Looked up from germline, CDR1 is SGHAT and CDR2 is FQNNGV. The CDR3, as DNA: TGTGCCAGCAGCTCCTCGGACAGGCCTGAAGCTTTCTTT. This gives the protein CASSSSDRPEAFF.

To note about this clonotype: This may be a read error, as it is one base from a much larger clone. J is TRBJ2-2 and V is TRBV6-2 or TRBV6-3; D gene uncertain. Trimming left V 8 bases short and J 4 bases short, with 17 bases between. This CDR3 region has 15 residues. Germline loops: CDR1 MNHEY, CDR2 SVGEGT. CDR3 sequence reads: CASGRQGLFTGELFF. The CDR3 bases are TGTGCCAGCGGGCGACAAGGGCTTTTCACCGGGGAGCTGTTTTTT.

This clonotype came up a few times. A read error may account for a junction end that differs from germline. The V gene is TRBV12-3 or TRBV12-4, the J gene TRBJ1-5, with 8 bases aligning to TRBD1. CDR3 size: 14 residues. The CDR3 sequence is CASSLATGVQPQHF. CDR3 nucleotides: TGTGCCAGCAGCTTAGCGACAGGGGTCCAGCCCCAGCATTTT.

This clonotype was observed a few times. A junction end diverges from the germline sequence, so it may reflect a read error. The V gene is TRBV2, the J gene TRBJ1-2; 8 bases line up with TRBD1. This CDR3 is built from 14 residues. Germline V gene data show CDR1 as SNHLY and CDR2 as FYNNEI. CDR3 region: CASREGQGMSGYTF. The CDR3 nucleotides read TGTGCCAGCAGGGAAGGACAGGGAATGAGCGGCTACACCTTC.

The V and J genes are TRBV29-1 and TRBJ2-2; TRBD1 aligns across 11 bases. Germline V gene sequence: CDR1 SQVTM, CDR2 ANQGSEA. The CDR3 loop spans 15 amino acids. V lost 1 base, J lost 6 bases, and 4 bases stayed unmatched. The CDR3 loop reads CSVEGWTGGSGELFF. The CDR3 DNA follows: TGCAGCGTTGAAGGTTGGACAGGGGGCTCCGGGGAGCTGTTTTTT.

V is TRBV20-1 and J is TRBJ2-7; TRBD1 agrees at 10 bases. Trimming at V came to 3 bases and at J to 5 bases, leaving 4 bases not matched to a gene. Germline V gene sequence: CDR1 DFQATT, CDR2 SNEGSKA (reference sequence). The CDR3 covers 13 residues. The CDR3 sequence is CSARGQGIDEQYF. CDR3 nucleotide sequence: TGCAGTGCTAGGGGACAGGGGATCGACGAGCAGTACTTC.

This clonotype has only a few counts. The chain joins TRBV9 to TRBJ2-5; the D gene is possibly TRBD2 (5 bases). CDR1 SGDLS and CDR2 YYNGEE come from the germline V gene. The CDR3 consists of 14 residues. V lost 3 bases and J lost 5, with 14 bases in between. DNA for the CDR3: TGTGCCAGCAGCGCCTACGCTAGCTCCGAGACCCAGTACTTC. It yields the protein CASSAYASSETQYF.

This clonotype was seen more than once but under ten times. The chain employs TRBV27 and TRBJ1-1; D ambiguous. The CDR3 length is 15 residues. Germline-derived CDR1 and CDR2 are MNHEY and SMNVEV (reference sequence). Trimming pared 0 bases from V and 1 base from J, leaving 9 bases between. CDR3: CASSLSGRPNTEAFF. The CDR3 bases are TGTGCCAGCAGTTTATCAGGACGGCCGAACACTGAAGCTTTCTTT.